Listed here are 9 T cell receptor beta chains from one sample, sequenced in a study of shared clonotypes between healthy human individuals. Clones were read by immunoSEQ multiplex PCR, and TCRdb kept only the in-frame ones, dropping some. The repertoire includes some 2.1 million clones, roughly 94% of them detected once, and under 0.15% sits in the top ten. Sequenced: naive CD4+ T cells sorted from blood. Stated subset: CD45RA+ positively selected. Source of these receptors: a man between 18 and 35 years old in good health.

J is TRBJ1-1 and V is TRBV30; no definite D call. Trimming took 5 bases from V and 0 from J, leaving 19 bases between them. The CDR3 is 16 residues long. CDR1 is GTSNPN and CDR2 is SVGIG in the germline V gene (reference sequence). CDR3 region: CAWGHGRVGMNTEAFF. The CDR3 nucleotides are TGTGCCTGGGGGCACGGAAGGGTGGGGATGAACACTGAAGCTTTCTTT.

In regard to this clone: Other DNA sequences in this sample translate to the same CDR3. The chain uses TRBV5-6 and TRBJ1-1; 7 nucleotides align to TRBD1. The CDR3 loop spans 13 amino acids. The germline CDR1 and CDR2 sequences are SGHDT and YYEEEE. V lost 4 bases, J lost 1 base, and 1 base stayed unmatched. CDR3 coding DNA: TGTGCCAGCAGCGGGGACAGGAACACTGAAGCTTTCTTT. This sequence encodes CASSGDRNTEAFF.

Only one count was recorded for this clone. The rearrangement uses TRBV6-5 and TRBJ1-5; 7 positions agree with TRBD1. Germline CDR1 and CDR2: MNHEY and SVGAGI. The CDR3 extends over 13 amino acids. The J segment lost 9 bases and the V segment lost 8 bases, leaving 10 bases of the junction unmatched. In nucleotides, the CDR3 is TGTGCCAGCGCTACAGGGGCCGGATCGCCCCAGCATTTT. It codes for CASATGAGSPQHF.

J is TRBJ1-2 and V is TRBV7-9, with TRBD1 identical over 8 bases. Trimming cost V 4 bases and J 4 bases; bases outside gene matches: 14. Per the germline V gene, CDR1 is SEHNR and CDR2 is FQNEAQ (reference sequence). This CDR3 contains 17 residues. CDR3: CASSSTDRADLLYGYTF. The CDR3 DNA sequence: TGTGCCAGCAGCTCGACGGACAGGGCAGATCTCCTCTATGGCTACACCTTC. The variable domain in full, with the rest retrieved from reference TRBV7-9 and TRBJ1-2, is DTGVSQNPRHKITKRGQNVTFRCDPISEHNRLYWYRQTLGQGPEFLTYFQNEAQLEKSRLLSDRFSAERPKGSFSTLEIQRTEQGDSAMYLCASSSTDRADLLYGYTFGSGTRLTVV.

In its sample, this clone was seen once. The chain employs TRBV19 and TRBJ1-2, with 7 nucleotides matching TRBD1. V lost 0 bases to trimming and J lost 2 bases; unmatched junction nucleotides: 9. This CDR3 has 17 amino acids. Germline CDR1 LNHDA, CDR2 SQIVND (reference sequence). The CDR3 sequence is CASSIDGLSTGNYGYTF. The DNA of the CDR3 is TGTGCCAGTAGTATAGATGGACTCTCGACAGGGAACTATGGCTACACCTTC.

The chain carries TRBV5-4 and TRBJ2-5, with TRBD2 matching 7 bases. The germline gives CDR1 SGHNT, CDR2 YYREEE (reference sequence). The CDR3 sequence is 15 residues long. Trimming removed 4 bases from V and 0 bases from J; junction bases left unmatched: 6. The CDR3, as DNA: TGTGCCAGCAGCGCAAGCGGGACCCACCAAGAGACCCAGTACTTC. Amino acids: CASSASGTHQETQYF.

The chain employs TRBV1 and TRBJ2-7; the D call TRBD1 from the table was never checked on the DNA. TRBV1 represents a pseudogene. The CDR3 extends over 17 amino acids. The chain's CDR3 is CTSEGTEYSFYPYEQYF. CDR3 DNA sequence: TGCACCAGCGAGGGGACAGAGTATAGCTTCTATCCCTACGAGCAGTACTTC.

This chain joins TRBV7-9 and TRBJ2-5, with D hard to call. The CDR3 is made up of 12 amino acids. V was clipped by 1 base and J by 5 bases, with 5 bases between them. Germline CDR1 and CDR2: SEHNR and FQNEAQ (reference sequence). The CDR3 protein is CASSLESETQYF. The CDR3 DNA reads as TGTGCCAGCAGCTTAGAGAGCGAGACCCAGTACTTC.

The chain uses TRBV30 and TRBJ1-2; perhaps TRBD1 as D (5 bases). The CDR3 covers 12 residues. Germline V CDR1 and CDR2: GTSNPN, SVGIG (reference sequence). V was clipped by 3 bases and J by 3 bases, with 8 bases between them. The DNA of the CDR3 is TGTGCCTGGAGCGAACAGGACTATGGCTACACCTTC. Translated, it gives CAWSEQDYGYTF. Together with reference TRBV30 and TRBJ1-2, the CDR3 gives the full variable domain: SQTIHQWPATLVQPVGSPLSLECTVEGTSNPNLYWYRQAAGRGLQLLFYSVGIGQISSEVPQNLSASRPQDRQFILSSKKLLLSDSGFYLCAWSEQDYGYTFGSGTRLTVV.